The T cell receptor (beta chain) described here comes from a study of response to subunit inactivated influenza vaccine. This clonotype was seen a handful of times. As yet, its antigen is unknown. TCRdb independently ran MiXCR on the RT-PCR reads; one entry per CDR3 protein. Among under 750,000 distinct CDR3 sequences listed, about 11% were seen once. Germline CDR1 is ENHRY and CDR2 is SYGVKD. This CDR3 contains 13 residues. After removal of 10 bases from V and 5 bases from J, the junction contained 8 bases not matched to a gene. Whole-study results and caveats: Few additional T cells are recruited per seasonal influenza vaccination, authors suggested.

This chain links TRBV10-3 with TRBJ1-2; 9 positions match TRBD1. The specimen was PBMCs from blood, collected on the day of vaccination. This clonotype originated in a man over 45 who received an inactivated influenza vaccine. The CDR3: CATSAGQGYGYTF. CDR3 sequence (DNA): TGTGCCACCTCAGCCGGACAGGGGTATGGCTACACCTTC.